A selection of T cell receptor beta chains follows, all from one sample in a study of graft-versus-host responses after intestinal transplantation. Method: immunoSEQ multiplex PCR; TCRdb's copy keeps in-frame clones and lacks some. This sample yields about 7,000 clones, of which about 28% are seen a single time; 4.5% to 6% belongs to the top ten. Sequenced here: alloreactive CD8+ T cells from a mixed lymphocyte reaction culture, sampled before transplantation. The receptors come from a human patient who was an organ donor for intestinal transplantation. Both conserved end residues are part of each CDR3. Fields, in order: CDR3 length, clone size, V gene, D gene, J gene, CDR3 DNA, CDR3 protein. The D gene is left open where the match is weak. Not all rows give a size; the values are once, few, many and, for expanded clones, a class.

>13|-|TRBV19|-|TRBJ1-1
TGTGCCAGTTGGCGGGGGCGAGACACTGAAGCTTTCTTT
CASWRGRDTEAFF
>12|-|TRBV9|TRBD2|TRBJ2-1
TGTGCCAGCAGCTCCGGGGGGAATGAGCAGTTCTTC
CASSSGGNEQFF
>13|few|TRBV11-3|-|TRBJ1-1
TGTGCCAGCAGCTTAATTGCGTACACTGAAGCTTTCTTT
CASSLIAYTEAFF
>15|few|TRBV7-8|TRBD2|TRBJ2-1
TGTGCCAGCAGCTTCATAGCGGGGGGGGGCAATGAGCAGTTCTTC
CASSFIAGGGNEQFF
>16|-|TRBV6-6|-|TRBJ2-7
TGTGCCAGCAGTTACTTTTGGGGTTCGAGCTCCTACGAGCAGTACTTC
CASSYFWGSSSYEQYF
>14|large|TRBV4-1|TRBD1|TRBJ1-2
TGCGCCAGCAGCCACGGACAGGGAGACTATGGCTACACCTTC
CASSHGQGDYGYTF
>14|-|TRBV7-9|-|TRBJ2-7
TGTGCCAGCAGCTCCGATGGTTTTTCCTACGAGCAGTACTTC
CASSSDGFSYEQYF
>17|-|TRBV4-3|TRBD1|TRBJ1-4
TGCGCCAGCAGCCCCTCCCTCGACAGGGCGGTCTTTGAAAAACTGTTTTTT
CASSPSLDRAVFEKLFF
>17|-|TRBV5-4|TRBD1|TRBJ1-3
TGTGCCAGCAGCTTGCGCAACCCCGGGACAGCTGGAAACACCATATATTTT
CASSLRNPGTAGNTIYF
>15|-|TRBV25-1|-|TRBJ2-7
TGTGCCAGCAGCTTAGTTCCTCTCTCTCCCTACGAGCAGTACTTC
CASSLVPLSPYEQYF
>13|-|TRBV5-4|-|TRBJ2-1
TGTGCCAGCAGCGCGTCGGGTTACAATGAGCAGTTCTTC
CASSASGYNEQFF
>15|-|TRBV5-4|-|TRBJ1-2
TGTGCCAGCAGCCAAAAGGTCGGGGGTGACTATGGCTACACCTTC
CASSQKVGGDYGYTF
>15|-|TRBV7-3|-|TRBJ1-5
TGTGCCAGCAGCTTTCGCGGGGGCCCCAATCAGCCCCAGCATTTT
CASSFRGGPNQPQHF
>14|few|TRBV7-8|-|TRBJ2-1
TGTGCCAGCAGCTTAGCTGACAGTTCTTTGGAGCAGTTCTTC
CASSLADSSLEQFF
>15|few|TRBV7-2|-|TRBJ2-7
TGTGCCAGCAGCTTAGTTGGGGGAATAGGCGACGAGCAGTACTTC
CASSLVGGIGDEQYF
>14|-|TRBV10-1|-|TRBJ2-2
TGCGCCAGCAGTGAGACGGTCAACACCGGGGAGCTGTTTTTT
CASSETVNTGELFF
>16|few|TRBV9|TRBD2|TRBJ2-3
TGTGCCAGCAGCGTAGGCGGGGGGTTAAGTACAGATACGCAGTATTTT
CASSVGGGLSTDTQYF
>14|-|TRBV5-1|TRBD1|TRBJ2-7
TGCGCCAGCAGCTTTAGACAGGGGGCCTACGAGCAGTACTTC
CASSFRQGAYEQYF
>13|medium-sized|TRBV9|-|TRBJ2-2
TGTGCCAGCAGCGATTGGAACACCGGGGAGCTGTTTTTT
CASSDWNTGELFF
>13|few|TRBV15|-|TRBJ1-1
TGTGCCACCAGCTATACCCTGAACACTGAAGCTTTCTTT
CATSYTLNTEAFF
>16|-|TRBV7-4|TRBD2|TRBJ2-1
TGTGCCAGCAGCTCCGAGCGGGGGGACCAAAACAATGAGCAGTTCTTC
CASSSERGDQNNEQFF
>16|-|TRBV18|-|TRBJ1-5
TGTGCCAGCTCACCCGAATGTGCAGGGCCCGATCAGCCCCAGCATTTT
CASSPECAGPDQPQHF
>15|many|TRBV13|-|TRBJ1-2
TGTGCCAGCAGCTTAGGGAGGGGGAATTATAGGGGCTACACCTTC
CASSLGRGNYRGYTF
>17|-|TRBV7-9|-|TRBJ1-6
TGTGCCAGCAGCTTCGGGTGGGGGTTTGACTATAATTCACCCCTCCACTTT
CASSFGWGFDYNSPLHF
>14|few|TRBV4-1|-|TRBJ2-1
TGCGCCAGCAGCCAGTGGGGAGTTTACAATGAGCAGTTCTTC
CASSQWGVYNEQFF
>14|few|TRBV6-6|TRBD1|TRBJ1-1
TGTGCCAGCAGTTACTCGGGGGATCCAGGGGGAGCTTTCTTT
CASSYSGDPGGAFF
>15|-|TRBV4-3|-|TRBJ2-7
TGCGCCAGCAGCCAAGAGGGGGCAGGGGCCTACGAGCAGTACTTC
CASSQEGAGAYEQYF
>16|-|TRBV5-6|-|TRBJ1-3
TGTGCCAGCAGCTTGGCCCTGGAGACCTCTGGAAACACCATATATTTT
CASSLALETSGNTIYF
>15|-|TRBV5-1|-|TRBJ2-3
TGCGCCAGCAGCTTGGGACCGATAACAGAGGATACGCAGTATTTT
CASSLGPITEDTQYF
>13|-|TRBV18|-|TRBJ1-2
TGTGCCAGCTCACCATTGGGAATTTATGGCTACACCTTC
CASSPLGIYGYTF
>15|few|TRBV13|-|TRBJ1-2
TGTGCCAGCAGCTTCGGGAGGGGGAATTATAGGGGCTACACCTTC
CASSFGRGNYRGYTF
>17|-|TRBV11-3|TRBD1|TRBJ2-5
TGTGCCAGCAGTCCCCACCCGGGACAGGGCGGTGTGGAGACCCAGTACTTC
CASSPHPGQGGVETQYF
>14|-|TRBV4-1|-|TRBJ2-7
TGCGCCAGCAGCCAAGTACAGGGACCCTACGAGCAGTACTTC
CASSQVQGPYEQYF
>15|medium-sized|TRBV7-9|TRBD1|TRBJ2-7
TGTGCCAGCAGTTTTACAGGGGGCGGGGGCTACGAGCAGTACTTC
CASSFTGGGGYEQYF
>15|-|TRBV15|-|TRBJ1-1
TGTGCCACCAGCAGAGTTCCGGACCGCTTGGAAGTAGCTTTCTTT
CATSRVPDRLEVAFF
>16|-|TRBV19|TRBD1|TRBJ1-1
TGTGCCAGTAGTACTAATTGGACAGGACCGAACACTGAAGCTTTCTTT
CASSTNWTGPNTEAFF
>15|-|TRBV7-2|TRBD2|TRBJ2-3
TGTGCCAGCAGCCTAGGGGAGGGTCCTACAGATACGCAGTATTTT
CASSLGEGPTDTQYF
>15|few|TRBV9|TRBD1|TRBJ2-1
TGTGCCAGCAGCGTATCCGGGACAGTCTCCAATGAGCAGTTCTTC
CASSVSGTVSNEQFF
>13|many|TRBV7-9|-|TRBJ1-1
TGTGCCAGCAGCTTAAGTGTGAACACTGAAGCTTTCTTT
CASSLSVNTEAFF
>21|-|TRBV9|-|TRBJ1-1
TGTGCCAGCAGCGTAAGCAGGGCCAATTTTGTGGGCTCGTCAATGAACACTGAAGCTTTCTTT
CASSVSRANFVGSSMNTEAFF
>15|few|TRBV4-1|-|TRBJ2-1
TGCGCCAGCAGCCAAGAAAAAAGCTCCTACAATGAGCAGTTCTTC
CASSQEKSSYNEQFF
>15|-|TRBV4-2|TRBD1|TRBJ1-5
TGTGCCAGCAGCACGACAGGGGACATCAATCAGCCCCAGCATTTT
CASSTTGDINQPQHF
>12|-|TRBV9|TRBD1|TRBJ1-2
TGTGCCAGCAGCGCAGGGGGCTATGGCTACACCTTC
CASSAGGYGYTF
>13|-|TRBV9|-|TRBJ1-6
TGTGCCAGCAGCGGCTCCTATAATTCACCCCTCCACTTT
CASSGSYNSPLHF
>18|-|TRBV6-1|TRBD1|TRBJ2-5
TGTGCCAGCAGTGAATGCACGTGTGGCAGGGGGCGGTTAGAGACCCAGTACTTC
CASSECTCGRGRLETQYF
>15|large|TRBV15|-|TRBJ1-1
TGTGCCACCAGCAGCGACGGACAGTGGAACACTGAAGCTTTCTTT
CATSSDGQWNTEAFF
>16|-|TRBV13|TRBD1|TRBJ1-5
TGTGCCAGTCGAACAGGGGGAAGAGGGAGCAATCAGCCCCAGCATTTT
CASRTGGRGSNQPQHF